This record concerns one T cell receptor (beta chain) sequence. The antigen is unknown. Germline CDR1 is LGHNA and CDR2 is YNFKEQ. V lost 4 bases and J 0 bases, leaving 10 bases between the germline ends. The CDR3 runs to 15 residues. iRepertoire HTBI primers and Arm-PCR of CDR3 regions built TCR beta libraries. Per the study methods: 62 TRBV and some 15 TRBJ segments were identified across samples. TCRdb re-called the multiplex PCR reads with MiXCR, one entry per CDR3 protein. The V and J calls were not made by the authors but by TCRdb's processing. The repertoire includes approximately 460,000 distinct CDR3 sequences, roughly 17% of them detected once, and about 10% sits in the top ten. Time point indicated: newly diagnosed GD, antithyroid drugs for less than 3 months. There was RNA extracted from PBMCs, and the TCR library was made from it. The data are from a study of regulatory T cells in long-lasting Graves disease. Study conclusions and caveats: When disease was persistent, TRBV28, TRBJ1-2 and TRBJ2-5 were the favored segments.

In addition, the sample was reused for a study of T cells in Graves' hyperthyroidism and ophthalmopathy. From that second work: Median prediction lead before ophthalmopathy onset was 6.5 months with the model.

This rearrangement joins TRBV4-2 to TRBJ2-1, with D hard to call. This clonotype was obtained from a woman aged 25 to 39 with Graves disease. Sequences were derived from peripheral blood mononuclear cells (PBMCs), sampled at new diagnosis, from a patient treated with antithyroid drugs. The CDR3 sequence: CASSPALSSYNEQFF. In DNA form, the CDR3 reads TGTGCCAGCAGCCCTGCTTTAAGCTCCTACAATGAGCAGTTCTTC.